A selection of T cell receptor beta chains follows, all from one sample in a study of T cell responses to AZD1222 COVID-19 vaccine. Only in-frame clones appear in the TCRdb table, and some are missing; sequencing was by immunoSEQ multiplex PCR. The repertoire holds around 260,000 clones, just over 90% seen once, with 0.55% in the top ten. This specimen consisted of peripheral blood, obtained on day 0 of AZD1222 vaccination. These receptors were collected from an adult in good health. Both conserved end residues are part of each CDR3. The D gene is left open where the match is weak. Size is omitted from some rows. Given values are once, few, many or a class for expanded clones.

CDR3,DNA,D,size,J,length,V
CSGRTASSTDTQYF,TGCAGCGGGCGGACAGCTTCTAGCACAGATACGCAGTATTTT,.,.,TRBJ2-3,14,TRBV29-1
CASSFWGLLIYSNQPQHF,TGTGCCAGCAGCTTCTGGGGGCTGTTAATTTATAGCAATCAGCCCCAGCATTTT,.,.,TRBJ1-5,18,TRBV7-6
CASTLAGGLADTQYF,TGTGCCAGCACCCTAGCGGGGGGGCTGGCAGATACGCAGTATTTT,TRBD2,.,TRBJ2-3,15,TRBV9
CASSPSSGNQPQHF,TGTGCCAGCTCACCGTCCAGTGGCAATCAGCCCCAGCATTTT,.,.,TRBJ1-5,14,TRBV18
CASTEYQETQYF,TGCGCCAGCACAGAGTACCAAGAGACCCAGTACTTC,.,.,TRBJ2-5,12,TRBV10-2
CATSVRGLNTGELFF,TGTGCCACCAGTGTCAGGGGATTAAACACCGGGGAGCTGTTTTTT,.,.,TRBJ2-2,15,TRBV24-1
CASSPGLNNSPLHF,TGTGCCAGCAGCCCCGGACTGAATAATTCACCCCTCCACTTT,.,once,TRBJ1-6,14,TRBV6-5
CASSRTTTNEKLFF,TGTGCCAGCAGCCGGACGACAACTAATGAAAAACTGTTTTTT,.,.,TRBJ1-4,14,TRBV9
CASSLSGVWSYEQYF,TGTGCCAGCAGTTTGAGTGGGGTCTGGTCCTACGAGCAGTACTTC,.,.,TRBJ2-7,15,TRBV28
CAIRPSDRLNTEAFF,TGTGCCATCAGACCCTCGGACAGGTTGAACACTGAAGCTTTCTTT,TRBD1,.,TRBJ1-1,15,TRBV10-3
CASSLAGRSETQYF,TGTGCCAGCAGCTTAGCCGGACGGTCAGAGACCCAGTACTTC,.,.,TRBJ2-5,14,TRBV7-9
CATRTSGRGTGELFF,TGTGCCACCCGTACTAGCGGGAGAGGGACCGGGGAGCTGTTTTTT,TRBD2,.,TRBJ2-2,15,TRBV15
CASSFLGTNSPLHF,TGTGCCAGCAGTTTCTTAGGGACTAATTCACCCCTCCACTTT,.,.,TRBJ1-6,14,TRBV27
CASSTVRTGEQFF,TGTGCCAGCAGCACCGTTCGGACAGGTGAGCAGTTCTTC,TRBD1,once,TRBJ2-1,13,TRBV3-1/TRBV3-2
CAWSVLAGPQETQYF,TGTGCCTGGAGTGTACTAGCGGGACCCCAAGAGACCCAGTACTTC,TRBD2,.,TRBJ2-5,15,TRBV30